This TCR beta chain is from a study of blood T cell repertoires in COVID-19. TCRdb's copy holds only in-frame clones and misses some; the assay was immunoSEQ multiplex PCR. Among hundreds of thousands of clones, 90% to 95% were seen once, and the ten largest hold less than 3.5%. Trimming removed 0 bases from V and 0 bases from J, with 11 bases in between. Germline V gives CDR1 SGHRS, CDR2 YFSETQ. This CDR3 is 16 amino acids long. The clonotype comes from a woman aged 18-35 years who had recovered from COVID-19. Sequences were obtained from peripheral blood. J is TRBJ2-3 and V is TRBV5-1; tentative D call: TRBD1 (6 bases). The CDR3: CASSLEGQTSTDTQYF. CDR3 in DNA: TGCGCCAGCAGCTTGGAAGGACAGACTAGCACAGATACGCAGTATTTT.